This is a list of T cell receptor beta chains from one sample in a study of blood T cell repertoires in COVID-19. The assay was immunoSEQ multiplex PCR, and TCRdb's table has in-frame clones only and misses some. This repertoire shows about 120,000 clones, 88% found once; its top ten account for 3% to 3.5%. The sample consisted of peripheral blood. The receptors were gathered from a woman between 50 and 59 years old with acute or convalescent COVID-19. Each CDR3 is given with its conserved first and last residue. Fields, in order: J gene, V gene, CDR3 length, CDR3 protein.

>TRBJ2-1|TRBV10-3|16
CAISESDGGSYNEQFF
>TRBJ2-2|TRBV4-2|16
CASSPGTGRNAGELFF
>TRBJ1-2|TRBV5-1|14
CASSLGTAGDGYTF
>TRBJ1-1|TRBV19|16
CASSIAGQGMNTEAFF
>TRBJ2-1|TRBV28|15
CASKTSGTGGSGQFF
>TRBJ1-3|TRBV19|16
CASSGAGDGSGNTIYF
>TRBJ2-2|TRBV6-4|15
CASSVGQQNTGELFF
>TRBJ2-2|TRBV6-5|15
CASSYSGSNTGELFF
>TRBJ2-1|TRBV5-4|15
CASSLQTSGNGEQFF
>TRBJ2-3|TRBV7-8|14
CASSRLASPDTQYF
>TRBJ1-5|TRBV2|13
CASRRQSNQPQHF
>TRBJ1-1|TRBV6-6|12
CASSLEYTEAFF
>TRBJ2-3|TRBV5-1|13
CASARRSTDTQYF
>TRBJ1-5|TRBV28|12
CASSRLNQPQHF
>TRBJ2-3|TRBV27|13
CASSDTAFATQYF
>TRBJ2-7|TRBV11-3|13
CASSLGGGYEQYF
>TRBJ2-2|TRBV14|18
CASSLFGGSGAYTGELFF
>TRBJ1-3|TRBV6-1|12
CASHSSDSTIYF
>TRBJ2-1|TRBV11-1|14
CASSPGLAENEQFF
>TRBJ2-7|TRBV15|15
CATSRGSGSTYEQYF
>TRBJ1-1|TRBV19|18
CASSPTRQGTNPSTEAFF
>TRBJ2-7|TRBV3-1/TRBV3-2|15
CASSQAPETGGEQYF
>TRBJ2-7|TRBV19|14
CASSIKVGEYEQYF
>TRBJ2-1|TRBV24-1|15
CATSDRGSSLGEQFF
>TRBJ2-7|TRBV7-9|12
CASSFISYEQYF
>TRBJ2-3|TRBV5-1|16
CASSLGRTSGTDTQYF
>TRBJ1-5|TRBV21-1|15
CASSNAGTGEQPQHF
>TRBJ2-2|TRBV24-1|14
CATGPAGFAGELFF
>TRBJ1-5|TRBV18|15
CASSQMGQGVQPQHF
>TRBJ1-4|TRBV18|12
CASSSSDEKLFF
>TRBJ2-1|TRBV4-2|15
CASSQGSSGAPEQFF
>TRBJ2-7|TRBV3-1/TRBV3-2|13
CASSLGTTYEQYF